This TCR beta chain was recovered during a study of lung T cells in sarcoidosis with Löfgren's syndrome. Study details: CD4+ T cells build up in sarcoidosis bronchoalveolar lavage fluid. Analyses focused on Löfgren's syndrome patients.

Note on this clonotype: Its specificity is unknown.

CDR3 length equals 14 residues. Germline assignment: CDR1 KGHSH and CDR2 LQKENI. J was trimmed by 9 bases and V by 6 bases; bases with no gene match: 11. The study's findings and limits: Shared TRAV12-1 and TRBV2 CDR3 motifs were reported across several patients. TRAV12-1 preferentially paired with TRBV2, with homologous CDR3s.

Via MiXCR, TCRdb re-called the reads, giving one row per CDR3 protein. Of 60,000 or so distinct CDR3 sequences detected, 21% appear once; the ten largest clones hold approximately 2.2%. The sample comprised CD4+ T cells from PBMCs. The sequence came from a human donor with sarcoidosis (Löfgren's syndrome or another form), or a control subject (not recorded which). The rearrangement joins TRBV18 to TRBJ2-1; 7 bases align to TRBD1. The chain's CDR3 is CASSTRTTGFEQFF. The CDR3 nucleotides read TGTGCCAGCTCCACTCGGACGACAGGGTTTGAGCAGTTCTTC.